This T cell receptor beta chain was captured in a study of blood T cell repertoires in COVID-19. Germline V gene sequence: CDR1 SQVTM, CDR2 ANQGSEA. V gave up 8 bases and J gave up 1 base, with 15 bases separating them. The CDR3 totals 13 residues. Sequenced by immunoSEQ multiplex PCR; TCRdb stores in-frame clones only, minus some. This repertoire shows about 300,000 clones, 85% to 90% found once; its top ten account for roughly 6%. The genes are TRBV29-1 and TRBJ2-7; D not resolved. Sequencing was done on a sample of peripheral blood. The clonotype was recovered from a woman in her 50s with COVID-19, enrolled during active disease. As DNA, the CDR3 is TGCAGCACCCGAGTCGCCGGTTCCTACGAGCAGTACTTC. Protein: CSTRVAGSYEQYF.